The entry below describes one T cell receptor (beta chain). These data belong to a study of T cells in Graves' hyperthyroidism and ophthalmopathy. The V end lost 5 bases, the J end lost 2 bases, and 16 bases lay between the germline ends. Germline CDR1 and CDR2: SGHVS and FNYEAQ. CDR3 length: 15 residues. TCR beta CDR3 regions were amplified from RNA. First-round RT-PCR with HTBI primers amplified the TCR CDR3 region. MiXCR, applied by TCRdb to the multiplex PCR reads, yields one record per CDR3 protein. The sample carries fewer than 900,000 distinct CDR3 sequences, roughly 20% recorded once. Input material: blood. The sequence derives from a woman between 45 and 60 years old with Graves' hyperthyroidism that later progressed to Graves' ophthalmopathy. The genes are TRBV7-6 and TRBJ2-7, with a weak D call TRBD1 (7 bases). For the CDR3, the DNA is TGTGCCAGCAGCCTCGGCGGGACAGATACCTACGAGCAGTACTTC. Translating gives CASSLGGTDTYEQYF.